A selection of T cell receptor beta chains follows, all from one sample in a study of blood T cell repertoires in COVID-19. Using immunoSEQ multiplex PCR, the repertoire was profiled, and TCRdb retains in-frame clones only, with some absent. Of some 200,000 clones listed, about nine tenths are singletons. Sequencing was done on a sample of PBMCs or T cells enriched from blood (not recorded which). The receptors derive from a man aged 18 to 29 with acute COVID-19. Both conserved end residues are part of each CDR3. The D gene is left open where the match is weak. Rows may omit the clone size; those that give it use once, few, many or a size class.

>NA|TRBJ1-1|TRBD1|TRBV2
TGTGCCATAGACAGGGAAGCTGAAGCTTTCTTT
CAIDREAEAFF
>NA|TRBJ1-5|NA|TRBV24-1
TGTGCCACCAGTGATAGGGGGGGACCCCCCCGTTCGCCCCAGCATTTT
CATSDRGGPPRSPQHF
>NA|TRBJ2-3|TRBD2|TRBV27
TGTGCCAGCAGTTCACTAGCGGGAGCGTATACGCAGTATTTT
CASSSLAGAYTQYF
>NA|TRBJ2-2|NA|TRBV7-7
TGTGCTAGCAGCCCGGGGTCCGGGGAGCTGTTTTTT
CASSPGSGELFF
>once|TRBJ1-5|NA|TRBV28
TGTGCCAGCATTTTCACAGGCCGAGGTCAGCCCCAGCATTTT
CASIFTGRGQPQHF
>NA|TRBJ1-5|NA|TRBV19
TGTGCCAGTAGTATAGCGGACTATCAGCCCCAGCATTTT
CASSIADYQPQHF
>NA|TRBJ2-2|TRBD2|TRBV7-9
TGTGCCACCTCGGGGGGGTCGAACACCGGGGAGCTGTTTTTT
CATSGGSNTGELFF
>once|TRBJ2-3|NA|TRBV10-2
TGCGCCAGCAGTGAGGGAGTGCCAGATACGCAGTATTTT
CASSEGVPDTQYF
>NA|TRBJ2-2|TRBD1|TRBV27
TGTGCCAGCATCGGTGTCGGTGTGACAGGGCGGACCGGGGAGCTGTTTTTT
CASIGVGVTGRTGELFF
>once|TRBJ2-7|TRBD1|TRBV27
TGTGCCAGCAGTACAACAGGGGTGGGCGAGCAGTACTTC
CASSTTGVGEQYF
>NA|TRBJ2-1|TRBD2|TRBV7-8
TGTGCCAGCAGCTCCTATCTAGCGGGAGGACCCAATGAGCAGTTCTTC
CASSSYLAGGPNEQFF
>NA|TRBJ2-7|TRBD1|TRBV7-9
TGTGCCAGCAGCCCCCGACAGGGCCCCTACGAGCAGTACTTC
CASSPRQGPYEQYF
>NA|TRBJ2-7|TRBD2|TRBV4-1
TGCGCCAGCAGCCAACGAGCGGGAGGCGGCTACGAGCAGTACTTC
CASSQRAGGGYEQYF
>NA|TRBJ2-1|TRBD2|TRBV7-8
TGTGCCAGCAGTAGGGGCGGGAGGGCCTACAATGAGCAGTTCTTC
CASSRGGRAYNEQFF
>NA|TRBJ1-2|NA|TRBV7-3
TGTGCCAGCAGCCCTCAGGGGACAAACCCCTATGGCTACACCTTC
CASSPQGTNPYGYTF
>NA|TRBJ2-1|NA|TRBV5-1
TGCGCCAGCAGCTTCCGGGAAAGATTTTTCTTC
CASSFRERFFF
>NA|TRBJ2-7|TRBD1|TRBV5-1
TGCGCCAGCAGCCGGGACAGCACCTCCAACGAGCAGTACTTC
CASSRDSTSNEQYF